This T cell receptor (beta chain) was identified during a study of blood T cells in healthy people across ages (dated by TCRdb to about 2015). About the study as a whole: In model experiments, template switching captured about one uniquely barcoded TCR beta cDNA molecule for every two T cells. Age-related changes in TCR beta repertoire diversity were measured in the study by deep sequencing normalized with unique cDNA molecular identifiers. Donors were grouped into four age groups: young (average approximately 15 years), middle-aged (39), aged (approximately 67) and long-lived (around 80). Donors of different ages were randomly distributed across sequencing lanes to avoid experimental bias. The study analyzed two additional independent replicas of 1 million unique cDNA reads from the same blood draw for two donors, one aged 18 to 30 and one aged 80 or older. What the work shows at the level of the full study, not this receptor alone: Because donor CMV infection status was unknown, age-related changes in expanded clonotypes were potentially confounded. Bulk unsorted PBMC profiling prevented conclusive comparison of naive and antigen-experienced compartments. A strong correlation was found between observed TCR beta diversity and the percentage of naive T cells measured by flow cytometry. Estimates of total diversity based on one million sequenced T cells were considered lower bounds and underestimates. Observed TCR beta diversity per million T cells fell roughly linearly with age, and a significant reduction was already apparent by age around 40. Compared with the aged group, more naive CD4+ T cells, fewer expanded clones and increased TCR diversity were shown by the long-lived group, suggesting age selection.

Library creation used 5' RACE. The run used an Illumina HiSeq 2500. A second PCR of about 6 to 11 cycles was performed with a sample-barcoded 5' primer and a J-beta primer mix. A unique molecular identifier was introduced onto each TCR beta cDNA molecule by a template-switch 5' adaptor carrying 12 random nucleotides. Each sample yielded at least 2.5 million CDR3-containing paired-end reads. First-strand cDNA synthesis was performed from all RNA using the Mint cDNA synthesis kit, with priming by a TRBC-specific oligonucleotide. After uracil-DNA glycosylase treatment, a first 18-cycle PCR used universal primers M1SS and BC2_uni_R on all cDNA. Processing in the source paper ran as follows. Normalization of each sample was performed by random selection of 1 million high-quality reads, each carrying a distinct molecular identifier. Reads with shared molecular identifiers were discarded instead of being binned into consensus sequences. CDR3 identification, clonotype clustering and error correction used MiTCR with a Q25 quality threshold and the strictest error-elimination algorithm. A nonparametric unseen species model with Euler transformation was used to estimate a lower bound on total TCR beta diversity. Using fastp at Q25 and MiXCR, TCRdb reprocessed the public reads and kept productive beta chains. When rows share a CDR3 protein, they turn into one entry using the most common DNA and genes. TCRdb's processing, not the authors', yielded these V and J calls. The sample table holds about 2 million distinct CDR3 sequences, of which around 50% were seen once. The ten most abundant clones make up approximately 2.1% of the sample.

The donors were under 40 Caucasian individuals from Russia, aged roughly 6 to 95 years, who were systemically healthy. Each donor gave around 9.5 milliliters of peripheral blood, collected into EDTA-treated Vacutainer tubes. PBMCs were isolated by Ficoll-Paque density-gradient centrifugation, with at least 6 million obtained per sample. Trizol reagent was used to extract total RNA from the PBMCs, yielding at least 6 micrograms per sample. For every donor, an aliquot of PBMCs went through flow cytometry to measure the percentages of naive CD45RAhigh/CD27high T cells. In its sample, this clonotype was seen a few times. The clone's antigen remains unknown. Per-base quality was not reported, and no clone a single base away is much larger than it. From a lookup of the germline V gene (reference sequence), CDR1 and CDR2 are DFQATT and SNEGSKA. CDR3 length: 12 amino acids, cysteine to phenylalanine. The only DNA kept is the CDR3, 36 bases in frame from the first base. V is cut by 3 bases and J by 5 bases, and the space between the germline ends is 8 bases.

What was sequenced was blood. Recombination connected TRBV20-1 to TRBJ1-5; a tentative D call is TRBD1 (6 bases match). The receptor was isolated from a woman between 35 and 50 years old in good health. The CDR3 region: CSARDRDQPQHF. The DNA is TGCAGTGCTAGGGACAGAGATCAGCCCCAGCATTTT.